The 10 T cell receptor beta chains reported below all come from one sample, sequenced in a study of shared clonotypes between healthy human individuals. Here immunoSEQ multiplex PCR was the method, and the copy in TCRdb shows in-frame clones only, minus some. The sample has about 2.3 million clones; 93% are singletons. Sequencing was carried out using naive CD4+ T cells from PBMCs. Indicated subset: CD45RA+ positively selected. These receptors came from a man younger than 35 in good health. Some clones in this sample may be carry-over from other donors' samples.

Details on this clone: Other DNA variants within this sample encode the same CDR3. The chain links TRBV29-1 to TRBJ1-1; D possibly corresponds to TRBD1 (6 bases). This CDR3 has 13 amino acids. V lost 6 bases to trimming and J lost 0 bases, with 11 bases between them. Germline V lookup: CDR1 SQVTM, CDR2 ANQGSEA. The CDR3 sequence: CSVRGRMNTEAFF. As DNA, the CDR3 is TGCAGCGTCAGGGGTCGGATGAACACTGAAGCTTTCTTT.

The CDR3 loop reads CASSSRPYNEQFF. The CDR3 coding sequence is TGTGCCAGCAGCTCAAGACCGTACAATGAGCAGTTCTTC. The gene calls are TRBV7-6 and TRBJ2-1; no definite D call. CDR1 and CDR2 (germline): SGHVS, FNYEAQ. Trimming pared 4 bases from V and 4 bases from J, leaving 8 bases between. The CDR3 contains 13 residues.

This chain joins TRBV7-3 and TRBJ1-2; 8 bases match TRBD1. CDR3 length: 14 amino acids. CDR1 is SGHTA and CDR2 is FQGTGA in the germline V gene. V trimming: 2 bases; J trimming: 6 bases; junction bases outside the gene matches: 5. The CDR3 sequence: CASSLGTGEDGYTF. The CDR3 DNA reads as TGTGCCAGCAGCTTAGGGACAGGAGAGGATGGCTACACCTTC.

V usage is TRBV6-5 and J usage is TRBJ1-4; no clear D. Trimming removed 10 bases at V and 6 bases at J, with 21 bases between. CDR1 is MNHEY, CDR2 SVGAGI, per germline. The CDR3 length is 15 residues. The CDR3 is CATRVLGRIDEKLFF. In DNA form, the CDR3 reads TGTGCCACCCGGGTCTTGGGCCGAATCGATGAAAAACTGTTTTTT.

This rearrangement joins TRBV30 to TRBJ2-5, with TRBD2 as a possible D gene (6 bases). The J call could be wrong; TRBJ2-7 is a better fit for the DNA end. In germline, CDR1 is GTSNPN, CDR2 SVGIG (reference sequence). This CDR3 region has 14 residues. The DNA for the CDR3 is TGTGCCTGGAGTAGCCTGGTTGGAGGGAGCGAGCAGTACTTC. Protein sequence: CAWSSLVGGSEQYF.

Note on this clone: The sample has other DNA sequences that encode this CDR3 too. The V call is TRBV7-2, the J call TRBJ2-7, with D perhaps TRBD2 (5 bases). The CDR3 extends over 13 amino acids. In germline, CDR1 is SGHTA, CDR2 FQGNSA. V was pared by 3 bases and J by 1 base, with 7 bases between. CDR3 in DNA: TGTGCCAGCAGCTTGAGCGGATCCTACGAGCAGTACTTC. Translated: CASSLSGSYEQYF.

The V call is TRBV29-1, the J call TRBJ1-3; D ambiguous. Trimming pared 4 bases from V and 4 bases from J, leaving 14 bases between. This CDR3 contains 14 residues. The V gene's germline CDR1 is SQVTM and CDR2 ANQGSEA. The CDR3 region is CSVARLESGNTIYF. CDR3 nucleotides: TGCAGCGTTGCCAGACTAGAATCCGGAAACACCATATATTTT.

The J gene is TRBJ2-1, the V gene TRBV5-1; D is perhaps TRBD2 (5 bases). Trimming stripped 0 bases from V and 8 bases from J, with 18 bases between. Germline values: CDR1 SGHRS, CDR2 YFSETQ. This CDR3 spans 16 amino acids. The chain's CDR3 is CASSLVITSYGDEQFF. In DNA form, the CDR3 reads TGCGCCAGCAGCTTGGTCATTACTAGTTATGGGGATGAGCAGTTCTTC.

V gene TRBV5-1 combines with J gene TRBJ2-2, with 7 positions matching TRBD2. After removal of 6 bases from V and 6 bases from J, the junction contained 14 bases not matched to a gene. The CDR3 contains 16 residues. The germline gives CDR1 SGHRS, CDR2 YFSETQ. The CDR3 is CASTLGGVVAPGELFF. As DNA, the CDR3 is TGCGCCAGCACCCTGGGGGGGGTGGTAGCTCCCGGGGAGCTGTTTTTT.

The chain is built from TRBV7-3 and TRBJ1-1, with 7 bases matching TRBD1. Germline V gene lookup returns CDR1 SGHTA and CDR2 FQGTGA. The CDR3 is 14 amino acids. After removal of 4 bases from V and 2 bases from J, the junction contained 4 bases not matched to a gene. The CDR3 sequence: CASSWDRLNTEAFF. The CDR3 DNA follows: TGTGCCAGCAGCTGGGACAGACTCAACACTGAAGCTTTCTTT.